Listed below are T cell receptor beta chains from one sample, sequenced in a study of human T cells and chemical hapten exposure. A single record per CDR3 protein comes from TCRdb applying MiXCR to the RACE reads. This repertoire shows 240,000 or so distinct CDR3 sequences, 7.5% to 10% found once; its top ten account for about 2.1%. The sequencing used whole blood, collected in connection with sensitization to the hapten diphenylcyclopropenone (DPC). Receptors originate from a woman aged 40 to 50 with alopecia areata. Some clones in this sample may be carry-over from other donors' samples. The CDR3 runs from the conserved cysteine through the conserved F or W. A D gene is named only where the DNA matches it firmly. Only some rows state a clone size, as once, few, many or a class for expanded clones.

j_call clone_size d_call v_call cdr3_aa cdr3_nt
TRBJ1-1 - - TRBV27 CASSNHVGRDTEAFF TGTGCCAGCAGCAACCACGTGGGGCGGGACACTGAAGCTTTCTTT
TRBJ2-2 few - TRBV28 CASSYPGANTGELFF TGTGCCAGCAGTTATCCAGGGGCCAACACCGGGGAGCTGTTTTTT
TRBJ1-2 many - TRBV28 CASSVGGAAAYGYTF TGTGCCAGCAGTGTCGGGGGGGCGGCGGCCTATGGCTACACCTTC
TRBJ1-5 many - TRBV10-3 CAISSPGSGFQHF TGTGCCATCAGTTCCCCAGGGAGCGGGTTTCAGCATTTT
TRBJ1-1 - TRBD1 TRBV5-1 CASSSPAGGTEAFF TGCGCCAGCAGCTCCCCCGCAGGGGGGACTGAAGCTTTCTTT
TRBJ2-1 few - TRBV4-1 CASSQEYVSWNEQFF TGCGCCAGCAGCCAAGAATACGTATCCTGGAATGAGCAGTTCTTC
TRBJ1-5 few TRBD1 TRBV7-2 CASSLAQGASNQPQHF TGTGCCAGCAGCTTAGCGCAGGGGGCGAGCAATCAGCCCCAGCATTTT
TRBJ2-7 many - TRBV11-1 CASSYRGRGSYEQYF TGTGCCAGCAGCTACCGAGGTAGGGGATCCTACGAGCAGTACTTC
TRBJ2-3 - TRBD2 TRBV27 CASIGTSGTHTQYF TGTGCCAGCATCGGGACTAGCGGGACGCATACGCAGTATTTT
TRBJ2-7 few - TRBV12-3/TRBV12-4 CASSLDSFYEQYF TGTGCCAGCAGTTTGGACAGCTTCTACGAGCAGTACTTC
TRBJ2-3 many - TRBV28 CASSSDSTDTQYF TGTGCCAGCAGCTCTGACAGCACAGATACGCAGTATTTT
TRBJ2-3 few TRBD1 TRBV20-1 CSALNGQGSTDTQYF TGCAGTGCTCTGAACGGACAGGGGAGCACAGATACGCAGTATTTT
TRBJ2-7 few - TRBV5-1 CASCRTRSEDSYEQYF TGCGCCAGCTGCAGGACCCGGTCAGAGGATTCCTACGAGCAGTACTTC
TRBJ2-3 many - TRBV7-9 CASSVGSDTQYF TGTGCCAGCAGCGTTGGATCGGATACGCAGTATTTT
TRBJ2-3 many - TRBV28 CASSFSRPDTQYF TGTGCCAGCAGTTTTTCGAGGCCAGATACGCAGTATTTT
TRBJ2-2 few - TRBV11-3 CASSSFPGTGELFF TGTGCCAGCAGCTCCTTTCCGGGGACCGGGGAGCTGTTTTTT
TRBJ2-5 - TRBD2 TRBV7-2 CASSPPGLGYETQYF TGTGCCAGCAGTCCCCCGGGACTAGGGTATGAGACCCAGTACTTC
TRBJ2-2 many - TRBV9 CASSIRLGNTGELFF TGTGCCAGCAGCATTCGACTAGGGAACACCGGGGAGCTGTTTTTT
TRBJ2-7 - - TRBV10-3 CARPSERLLEQYF TGTGCCAGGCCGTCTGAACGGCTCCTCGAGCAGTACTTC
TRBJ2-2 - TRBD2 TRBV7-9 CASSLLAGVKGNTGELFF TGTGCCAGCAGCTTACTAGCGGGAGTGAAAGGGAACACCGGGGAGCTGTTTTTT
TRBJ1-2 - - TRBV6-2/TRBV6-3 CASRPGESGYTF TGTGCCAGTCGTCCAGGGGAGTCTGGCTACACCTTC
TRBJ2-7 - TRBD1 TRBV12-3/TRBV12-4 CASRTGQGAYEQYF TGTGCCAGCAGGACAGGACAGGGAGCCTACGAGCAGTACTTC
TRBJ2-7 - TRBD2 TRBV4-1 CASSHPVSGRYEQYF TGCGCCAGCAGCCACCCGGTTAGCGGGAGGTACGAGCAGTACTTC
TRBJ2-7 few - TRBV18 CASSPPRAASYEQYF TGTGCCAGCTCACCCCCTCGGGCAGCTTCCTACGAGCAGTACTTC
TRBJ2-5 few - TRBV5-4 CASSSRDTLPGETQYF TGTGCCAGCAGCTCTCGGGACACCCTACCGGGAGAGACCCAGTACTTC
TRBJ2-7 few TRBD1 TRBV6-2/TRBV6-3 CASSYKGTGAYEQYF TGTGCCAGCAGTTACAAAGGGACAGGGGCCTACGAGCAGTACTTC